This T cell receptor beta chain was retrieved from a study of molecular identifiers for immune sequencing clone quantification. In the study overall: Replicate RNA came from 20,000 or 100,000 naive CD8 cells and was split five ways, and four parts were sequenced.

This clonotype has a handful of counts. Its antigen is not identified. Sorted naive CD8 T cells were those defined as CD8+CD4-CCR7+CD45RA+. Regarding the study as a whole: Identical TCR molecules can share a barcode, and this sharing could underestimate highly expanded clone sizes.

In preparing bulk TCR libraries, previously described methods and listed TCR primers were used. MiXCR, applied by TCRdb to the PCR reads, yields one record per CDR3 protein. The sample yields roughly 630,000 distinct CDR3 sequences, about 25% seen once. This CDR3 is 15 amino acids long. V shed 3 bases and J 8 bases; nucleotides not matched to a gene: 10. Germline CDR1 reads MDHEN; CDR2 reads SYDVKM. The gene calls are TRBV28 and TRBJ2-4; 7 bases are shared with TRBD2. This receptor was identified in a human donor in good health. Some libraries in this study had Jurkat cell RNA spiked in. The sequencing sample was made of naive CD8+ T cells from blood, with Jurkat cell RNA spiked in. Subset here: FACS-sorted CD8+CD4-CCR7+CD45RA+ naive T cells. CDR3 nucleotides: TGTGCCAGCAGTTTGGCTCCGGGAGCGGGATACATTCAGTACTTC. Encoded protein: CASSLAPGAGYIQYF.